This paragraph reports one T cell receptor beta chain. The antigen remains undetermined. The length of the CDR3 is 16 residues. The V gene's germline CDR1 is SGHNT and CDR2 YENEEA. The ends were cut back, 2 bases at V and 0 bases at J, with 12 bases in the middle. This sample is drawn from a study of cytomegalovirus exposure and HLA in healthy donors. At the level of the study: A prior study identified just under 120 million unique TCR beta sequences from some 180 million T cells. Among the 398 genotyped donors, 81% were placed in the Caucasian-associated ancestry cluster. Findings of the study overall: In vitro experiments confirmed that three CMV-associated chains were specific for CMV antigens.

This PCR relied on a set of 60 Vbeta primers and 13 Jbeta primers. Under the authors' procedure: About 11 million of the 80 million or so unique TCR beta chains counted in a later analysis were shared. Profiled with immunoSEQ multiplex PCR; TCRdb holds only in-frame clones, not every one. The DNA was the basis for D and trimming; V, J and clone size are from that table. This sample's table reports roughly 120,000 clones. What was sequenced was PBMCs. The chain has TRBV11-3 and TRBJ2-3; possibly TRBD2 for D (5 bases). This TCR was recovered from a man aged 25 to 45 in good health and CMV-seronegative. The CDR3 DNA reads TGTGCCAGCAGCTTACACGCAGCGGTTAGCACAGATACGCAGTATTTT. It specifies CASSLHAAVSTDTQYF.